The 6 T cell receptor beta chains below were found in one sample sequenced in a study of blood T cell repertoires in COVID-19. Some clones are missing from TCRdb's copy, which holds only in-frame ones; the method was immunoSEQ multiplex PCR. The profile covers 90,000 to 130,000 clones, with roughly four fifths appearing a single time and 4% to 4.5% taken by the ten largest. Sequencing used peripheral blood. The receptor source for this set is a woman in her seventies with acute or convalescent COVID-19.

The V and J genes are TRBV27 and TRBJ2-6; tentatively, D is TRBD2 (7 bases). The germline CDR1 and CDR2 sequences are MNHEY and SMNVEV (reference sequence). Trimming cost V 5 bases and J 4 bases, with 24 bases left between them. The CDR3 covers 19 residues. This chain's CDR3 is CASSGRLKFGGQGANVLTF. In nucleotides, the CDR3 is TGTGCCAGCAGTGGCCGCCTTAAGTTCGGGGGGCAGGGGGCCAACGTCCTGACTTTC.

The CDR3 DNA reads as TGTGCCAGCTCGCCGGGACAGGGTCATAACTATGGCTACACCTTC. Its translation is CASSPGQGHNYGYTF. The V and J genes are TRBV18 and TRBJ1-2; the match to TRBD1 covers 9 bases. CDR1 is KGHSH, CDR2 LQKENI, per germline. The CDR3 covers 15 residues. Trimming at V came to 6 bases and at J to 1 base, leaving 6 bases not matched to a gene. The full variable domain, rest sourced from reference TRBV18 and TRBJ1-2, is NAGVMQNPRHLVRRRGQEARLRCSPMKGHSHVYWYRQLPEEGLKFMVYLQKENIIDESGMPKERFSAEFPKEGPSILRIQQVVRGDSAAYFCASSPGQGHNYGYTFGSGTRLTVV.

The CDR3 reads CASSLSYQGGEQFF. The CDR3 nucleotides are TGCGCCAGCAGCTTGTCTTATCAAGGGGGTGAGCAGTTCTTC. V gene TRBV5-1 combines with J gene TRBJ2-1; D is perhaps TRBD1 (6 bases). The CDR3 is made up of 14 amino acids. Trimming removed 1 base from V and 9 bases from J, with 14 bases in between. CDR1 is SGHRS, CDR2 YFSETQ, per germline.

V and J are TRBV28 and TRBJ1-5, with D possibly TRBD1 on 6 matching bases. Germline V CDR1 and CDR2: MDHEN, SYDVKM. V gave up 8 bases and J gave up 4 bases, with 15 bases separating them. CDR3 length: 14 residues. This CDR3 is CASGGQTLNQPQHF. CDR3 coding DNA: TGTGCCAGCGGGGGCCAGACTCTTAATCAGCCCCAGCATTTT.

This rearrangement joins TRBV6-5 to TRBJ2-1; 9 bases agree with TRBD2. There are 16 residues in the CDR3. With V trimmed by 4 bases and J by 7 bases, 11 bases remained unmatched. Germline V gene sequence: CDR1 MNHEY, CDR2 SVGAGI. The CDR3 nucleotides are TGTGCCAGCAGTTGGAGTAGCGGGAGAAGTGGGAATGAGCAGTTCTTC. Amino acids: CASSWSSGRSGNEQFF.

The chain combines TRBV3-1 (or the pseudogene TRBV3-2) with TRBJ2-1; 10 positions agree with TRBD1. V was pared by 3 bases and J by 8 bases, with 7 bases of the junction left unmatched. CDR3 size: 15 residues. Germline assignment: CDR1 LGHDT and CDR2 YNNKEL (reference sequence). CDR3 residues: CASSQAGDRGDEQFF. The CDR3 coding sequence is TGTGCCAGCAGCCAGGCCGGGGACAGGGGAGATGAGCAGTTCTTC.